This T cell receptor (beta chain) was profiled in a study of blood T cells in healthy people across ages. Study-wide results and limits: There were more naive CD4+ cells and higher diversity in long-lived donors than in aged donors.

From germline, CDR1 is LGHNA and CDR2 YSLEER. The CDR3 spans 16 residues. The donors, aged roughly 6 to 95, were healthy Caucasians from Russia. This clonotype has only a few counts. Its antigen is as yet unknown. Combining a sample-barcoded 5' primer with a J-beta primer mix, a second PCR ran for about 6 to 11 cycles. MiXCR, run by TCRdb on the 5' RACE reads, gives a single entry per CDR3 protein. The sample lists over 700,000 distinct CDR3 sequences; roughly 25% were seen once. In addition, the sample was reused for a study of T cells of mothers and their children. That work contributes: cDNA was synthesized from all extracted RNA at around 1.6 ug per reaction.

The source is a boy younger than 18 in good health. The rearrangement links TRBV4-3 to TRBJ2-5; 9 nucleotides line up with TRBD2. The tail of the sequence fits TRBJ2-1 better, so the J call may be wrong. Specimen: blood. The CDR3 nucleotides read TGCGCCAGCAGCCAAGATCGGCGGGGGGGCAGCAATGAGCAGTTCTTC. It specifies CASSQDRRGGSNEQFF.